This T cell receptor (beta chain) was recovered during a study of blood T cell repertoires in COVID-19. Repertoires were generated with immunoSEQ multiplex PCR, while TCRdb's copy carries only in-frame clones and drops some. The sample holds around 180,000 clones, about 85% seen once. In Seattle, patients joined the study during active infection and were tracked longitudinally. CDR1 and CDR2 from the germline V gene are SGHNT and YYREEE (reference sequence). The length of the CDR3 is 15 residues. The J segment lost 8 bases and the V segment lost 2 bases, leaving 10 bases of the junction unmatched. Only a few counts were recorded for this clone.

Input material: peripheral blood. The genes are TRBV5-4 and TRBJ2-1; 7 bases agree with TRBD1. The source is a person aged 70 to 85 with COVID-19, enrolled during active disease. Written as DNA, the CDR3 is TGTGCCAGCAGCTTTAGGGGGCCCGCCCGCGATGAGCAGTTCTTC. This gives the protein CASSFRGPARDEQFF.